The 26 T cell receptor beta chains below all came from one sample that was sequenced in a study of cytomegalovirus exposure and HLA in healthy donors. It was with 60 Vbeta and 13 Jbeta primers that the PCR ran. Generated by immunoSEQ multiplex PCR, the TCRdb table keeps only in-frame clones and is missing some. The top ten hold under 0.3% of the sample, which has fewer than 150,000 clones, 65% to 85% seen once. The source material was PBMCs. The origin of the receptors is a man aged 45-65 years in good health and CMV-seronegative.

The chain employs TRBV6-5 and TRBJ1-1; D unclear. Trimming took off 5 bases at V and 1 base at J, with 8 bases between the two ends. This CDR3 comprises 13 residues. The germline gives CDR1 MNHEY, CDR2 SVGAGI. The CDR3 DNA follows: TGTGCCAGCAGTGTCGCTAGGAACACTGAAGCTTTCTTT. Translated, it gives CASSVARNTEAFF.

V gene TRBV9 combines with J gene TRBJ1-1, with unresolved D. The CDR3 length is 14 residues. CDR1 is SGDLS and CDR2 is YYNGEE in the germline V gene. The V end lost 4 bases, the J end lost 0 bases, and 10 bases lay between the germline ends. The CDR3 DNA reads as TGTGCCAGCAGCTTTCAAGAGTTGAACACTGAAGCTTTCTTT. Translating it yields CASSFQELNTEAFF.

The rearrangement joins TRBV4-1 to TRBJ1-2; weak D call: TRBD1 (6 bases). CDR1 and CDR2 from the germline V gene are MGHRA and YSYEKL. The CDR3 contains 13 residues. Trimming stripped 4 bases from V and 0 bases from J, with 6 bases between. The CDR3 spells CASSRTANYGYTF. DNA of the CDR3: TGCGCCAGCAGCCGGACAGCTAACTATGGCTACACCTTC.

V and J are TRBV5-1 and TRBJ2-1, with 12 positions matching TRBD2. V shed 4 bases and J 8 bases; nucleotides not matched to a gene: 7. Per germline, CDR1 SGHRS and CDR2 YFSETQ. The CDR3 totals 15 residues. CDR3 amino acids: CASSLTSGGIYEQFF. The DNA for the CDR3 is TGCGCCAGCAGCCTTACTAGCGGGGGGATCTATGAGCAGTTCTTC.

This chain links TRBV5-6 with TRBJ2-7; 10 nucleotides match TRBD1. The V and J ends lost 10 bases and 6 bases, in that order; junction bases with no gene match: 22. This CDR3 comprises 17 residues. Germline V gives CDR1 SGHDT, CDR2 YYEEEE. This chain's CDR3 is CAGSQDRGAWDPSEQYF. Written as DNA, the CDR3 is TGTGCCGGGTCCCAGGACAGGGGGGCGTGGGACCCCTCCGAGCAGTACTTC.

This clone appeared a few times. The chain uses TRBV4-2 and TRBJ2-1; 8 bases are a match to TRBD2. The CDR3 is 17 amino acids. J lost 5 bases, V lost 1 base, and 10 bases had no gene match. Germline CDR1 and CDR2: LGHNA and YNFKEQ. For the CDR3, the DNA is TGTGCCAGCAGCCAAGGGGGCCTAGCGGGCAGGGACAATGAGCAGTTCTTC. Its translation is CASSQGGLAGRDNEQFF.

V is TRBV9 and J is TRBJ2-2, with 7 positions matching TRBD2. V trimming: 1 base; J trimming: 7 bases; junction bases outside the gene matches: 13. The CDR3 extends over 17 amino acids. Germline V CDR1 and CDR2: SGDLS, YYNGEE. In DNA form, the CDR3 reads TGTGCCAGCAGCGTAAGGTCGATCGGACTAGGAAGCGGGGAGCTGTTTTTT. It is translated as CASSVRSIGLGSGELFF. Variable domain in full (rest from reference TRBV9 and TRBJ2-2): DSGVTQTPKHLITATGQRVTLRCSPRSGDLSVYWYQQSLDQGLQFLIQYYNGEERAKGNILERFSAQQFPDLHSELNLSSLELGDSALYFCASSVRSIGLGSGELFFGEGSRLTVL.

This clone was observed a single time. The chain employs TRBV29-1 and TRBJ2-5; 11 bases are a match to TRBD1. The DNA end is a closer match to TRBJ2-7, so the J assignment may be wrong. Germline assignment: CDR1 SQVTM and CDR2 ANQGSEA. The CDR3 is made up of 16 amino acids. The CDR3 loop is CSVELSGTGGSYEQYF. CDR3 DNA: TGCAGCGTAGAACTTTCCGGGACAGGGGGTTCCTACGAGCAGTACTTC.

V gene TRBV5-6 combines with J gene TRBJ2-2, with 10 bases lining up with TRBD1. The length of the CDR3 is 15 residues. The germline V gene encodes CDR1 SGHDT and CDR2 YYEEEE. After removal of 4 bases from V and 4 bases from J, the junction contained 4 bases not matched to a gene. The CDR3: CASSPGTGVTGELFF. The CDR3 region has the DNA TGTGCCAGCAGCCCCGGGACAGGGGTCACCGGGGAGCTGTTTTTT.

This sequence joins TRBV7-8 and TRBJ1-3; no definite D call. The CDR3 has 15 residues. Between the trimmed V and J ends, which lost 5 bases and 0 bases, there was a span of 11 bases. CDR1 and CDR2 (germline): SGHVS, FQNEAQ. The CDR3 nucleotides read TGTGCCAGCAGCCAAGCGGGGTACTCTGGAAACACCATATATTTT. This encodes CASSQAGYSGNTIYF.

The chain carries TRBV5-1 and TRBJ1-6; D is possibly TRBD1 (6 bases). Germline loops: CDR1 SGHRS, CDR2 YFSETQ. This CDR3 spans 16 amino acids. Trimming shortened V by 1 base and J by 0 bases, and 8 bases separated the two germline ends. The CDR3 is CASSLQGFSYNSPLHF. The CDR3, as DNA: TGCGCCAGCAGCTTGCAGGGGTTCTCCTATAATTCACCCCTCCACTTT. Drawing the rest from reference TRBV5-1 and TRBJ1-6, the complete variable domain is KAGVTQTPRYLIKTRGQQVTLSCSPISGHRSVSWYQQTPGQGLQFLFEYFSETQRNKGNFPGRFSGRQFSNSRSEMNVSTLELGDSALYLCASSLQGFSYNSPLHFGNGTRLTVT.

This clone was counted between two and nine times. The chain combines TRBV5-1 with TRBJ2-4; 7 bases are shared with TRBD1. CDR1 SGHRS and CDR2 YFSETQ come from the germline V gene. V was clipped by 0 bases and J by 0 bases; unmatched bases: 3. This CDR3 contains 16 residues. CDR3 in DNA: TGCGCCAGCAGCTTGGCGGGACAGCTAGCCAAAAACATTCAGTACTTC. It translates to CASSLAGQLAKNIQYF.

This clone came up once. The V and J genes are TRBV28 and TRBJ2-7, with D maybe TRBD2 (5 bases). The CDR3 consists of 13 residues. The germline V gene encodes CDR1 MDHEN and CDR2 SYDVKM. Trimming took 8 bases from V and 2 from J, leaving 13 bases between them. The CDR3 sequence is CASGRPGTYEQYF. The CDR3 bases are TGTGCCAGCGGCCGTCCGGGAACCTACGAGCAGTACTTC. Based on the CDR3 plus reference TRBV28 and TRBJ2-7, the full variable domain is DVKVTQSSRYLVKRTGEKVFLECVQDMDHENMFWYRQDPGLGLRLIYFSYDVKMKEKGDIPEGYSVSREKKERFSLILESASTNQTSMYLCASGRPGTYEQYFGPGTRLTVT.

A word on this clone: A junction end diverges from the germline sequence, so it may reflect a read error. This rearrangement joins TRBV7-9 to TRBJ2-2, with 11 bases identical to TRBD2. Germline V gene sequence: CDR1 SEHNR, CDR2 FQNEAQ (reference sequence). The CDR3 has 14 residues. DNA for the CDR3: TGTGCCAGCAGCCTAGCGGGAGGTCCTGGGGAGCTGTTTTTT. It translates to CASSLAGGPGELFF.

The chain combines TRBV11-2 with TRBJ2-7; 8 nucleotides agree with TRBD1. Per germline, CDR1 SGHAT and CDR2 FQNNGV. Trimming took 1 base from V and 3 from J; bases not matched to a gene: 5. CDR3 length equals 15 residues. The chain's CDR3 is CASSLGTGNLYEQYF. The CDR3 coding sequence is TGTGCCAGCAGCTTAGGGACAGGGAACCTCTACGAGCAGTACTTC.

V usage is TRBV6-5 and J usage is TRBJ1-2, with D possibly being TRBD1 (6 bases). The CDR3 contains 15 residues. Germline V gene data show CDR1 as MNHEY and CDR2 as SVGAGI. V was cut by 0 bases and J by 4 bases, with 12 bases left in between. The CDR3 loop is CASSYSRARGYGYTF. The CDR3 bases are TGTGCCAGCAGTTACTCGAGGGCCAGGGGCTATGGCTACACCTTC.

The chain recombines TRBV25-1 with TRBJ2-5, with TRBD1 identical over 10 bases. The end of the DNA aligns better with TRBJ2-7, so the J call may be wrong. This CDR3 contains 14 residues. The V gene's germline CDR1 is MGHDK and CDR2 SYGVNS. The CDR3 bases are TGTGCCAGCAGACGGACAGGGGGCTCCTACGAGCAGTACTTC. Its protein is CASRRTGGSYEQYF.

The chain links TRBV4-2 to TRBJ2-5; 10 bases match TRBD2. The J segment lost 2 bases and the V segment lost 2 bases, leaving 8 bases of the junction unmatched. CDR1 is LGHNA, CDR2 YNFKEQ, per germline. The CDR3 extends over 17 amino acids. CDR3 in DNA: TGTGCCAGCAGCCAACCGGCTAGCGGGAGTCCACAAGAGACCCAGTACTTC. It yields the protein CASSQPASGSPQETQYF.

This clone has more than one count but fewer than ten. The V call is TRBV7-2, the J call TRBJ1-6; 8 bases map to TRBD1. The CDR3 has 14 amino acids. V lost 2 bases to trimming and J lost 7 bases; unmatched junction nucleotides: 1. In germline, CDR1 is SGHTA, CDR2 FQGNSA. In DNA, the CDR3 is TGTGCCAGCAGCTTAAGACAGGGGAATTCACCCCTCCACTTT. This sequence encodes CASSLRQGNSPLHF.

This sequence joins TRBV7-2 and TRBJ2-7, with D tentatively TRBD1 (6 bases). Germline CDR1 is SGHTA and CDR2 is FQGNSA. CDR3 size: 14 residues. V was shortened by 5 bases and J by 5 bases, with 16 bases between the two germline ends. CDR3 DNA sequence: TGTGCCAGCAGCCCCAGAACAGGGACCCACGAGCAGTACTTC. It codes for CASSPRTGTHEQYF.

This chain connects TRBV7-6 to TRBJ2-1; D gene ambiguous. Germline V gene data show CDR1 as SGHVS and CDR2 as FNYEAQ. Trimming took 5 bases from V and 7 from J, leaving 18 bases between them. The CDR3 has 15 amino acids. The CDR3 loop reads CASSPTRPHGNEQFF. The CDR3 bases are TGTGCCAGCAGCCCGACGAGGCCACACGGGAATGAGCAGTTCTTC. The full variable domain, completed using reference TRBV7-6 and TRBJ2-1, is GAGVSQSPRYKVTKRGQDVALRCDPISGHVSLYWYRQALGQGPEFLTYFNYEAQQDKSGLPNDRFSAERPEGSISTLTIQRTEQRDSAMYRCASSPTRPHGNEQFFGPGTRLTVL.

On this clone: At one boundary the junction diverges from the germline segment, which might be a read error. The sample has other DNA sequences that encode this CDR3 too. The CDR3 bases are TGTGCCAGCAGCTTATCTCCGGAGGCGCCCCTCCACTTC. Translation: CASSLSPEAPLHF. This rearrangement joins TRBV7-9 to TRBJ1-6, with D hard to call. CDR1 and CDR2 from the germline V gene are SEHNR and FQNEAQ (reference sequence). This CDR3 contains 13 residues. The full variable domain, rest sourced from reference TRBV7-9 and TRBJ1-6, is DTGVSQNPRHKITKRGQNVTFRCDPISEHNRLYWYRQTLGQGPEFLTYFQNEAQLEKSRLLSDRFSAERPKGSFSTLEIQRTEQGDSAMYLCASSLSPEAPLHFGNGTRLTVT.

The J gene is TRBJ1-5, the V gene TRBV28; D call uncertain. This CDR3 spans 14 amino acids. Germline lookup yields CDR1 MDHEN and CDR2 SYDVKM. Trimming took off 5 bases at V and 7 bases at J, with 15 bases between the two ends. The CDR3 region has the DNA TGTGCCAGCAGTCCGCGAGGGCCGAGGCAGCCCCAGCATTTT. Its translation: CASSPRGPRQPQHF. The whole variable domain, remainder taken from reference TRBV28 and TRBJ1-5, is DVKVTQSSRYLVKRTGEKVFLECVQDMDHENMFWYRQDPGLGLRLIYFSYDVKMKEKGDIPEGYSVSREKKERFSLILESASTNQTSMYLCASSPRGPRQPQHFGDGTRLSIL.

This chain's CDR3 is CASSPSMFGRGNTIYF. CDR3 DNA sequence: TGTGCCAGCAGCCCTTCTATGTTTGGCAGGGGAAACACCATATATTTT. V is TRBV5-6 and J is TRBJ1-3; unclear D gene. The CDR3 spans 16 residues. Germline CDR1 and CDR2: SGHDT and YYEEEE. The ends were cut back, 4 bases at V and 4 bases at J, with 18 bases in the middle.

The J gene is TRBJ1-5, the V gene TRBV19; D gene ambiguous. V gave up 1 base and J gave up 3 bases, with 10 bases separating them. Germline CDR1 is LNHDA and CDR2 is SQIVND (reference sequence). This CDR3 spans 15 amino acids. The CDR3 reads CASSIAEGYNQPQHF. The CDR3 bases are TGTGCCAGTAGTATAGCCGAGGGATACAATCAGCCCCAGCATTTT.

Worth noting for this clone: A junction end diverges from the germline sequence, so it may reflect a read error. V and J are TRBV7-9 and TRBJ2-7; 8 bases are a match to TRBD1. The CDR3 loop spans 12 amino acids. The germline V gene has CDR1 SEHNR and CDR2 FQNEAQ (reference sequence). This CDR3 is CSSAGGIYEQYF. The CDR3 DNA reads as TGTTCCAGCGCAGGGGGCATCTACGAGCAGTACTTC.